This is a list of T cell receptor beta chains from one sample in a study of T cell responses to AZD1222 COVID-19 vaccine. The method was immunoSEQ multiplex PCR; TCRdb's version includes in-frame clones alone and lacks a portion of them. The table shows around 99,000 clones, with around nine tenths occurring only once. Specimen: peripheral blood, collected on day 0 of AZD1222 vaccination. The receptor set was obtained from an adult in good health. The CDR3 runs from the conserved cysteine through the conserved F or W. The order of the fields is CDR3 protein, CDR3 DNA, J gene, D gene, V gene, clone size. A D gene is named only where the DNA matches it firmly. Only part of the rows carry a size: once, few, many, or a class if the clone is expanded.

CASSPPVDRAEQYF,TGTGCCAGCTCACCACCGGTGGACAGGGCGGAGCAGTACTTC,TRBJ2-7,TRBD1,TRBV18,-
CASSHQDRGFNQPQHF,TGTGCCAGCAGCCACCAGGACAGGGGGTTTAATCAGCCCCAGCATTTT,TRBJ1-5,TRBD1,TRBV3-1/TRBV3-2,-
CASSGPLEKLFF,TGTGCCAGCTCCGGGCCGCTAGAAAAACTGTTTTTT,TRBJ1-4,-,TRBV28,-
CASSAGQTKGREQFF,TGCGCCAGCAGCGCGGGACAAACTAAAGGTCGTGAGCAGTTCTTC,TRBJ2-1,-,TRBV5-1,once
CASSQPQGRETNEKLFF,TGTGCCAGCAGCCAACCCCAGGGGAGGGAAACTAATGAAAAACTGTTTTTT,TRBJ1-4,-,TRBV7-2,-
CASSMTGGLQETQYF,TGTGCCAGTAGTATGACCGGGGGGCTCCAAGAGACCCAGTACTTC,TRBJ2-5,-,TRBV19,-
CASSPENYEQYF,TGTGCCAGCAGCCCGGAGAACTACGAGCAGTACTTC,TRBJ2-7,-,TRBV7-9,few
CASSLAYQGNYGYTF,TGCGCCAGCAGCTTGGCCTATCAGGGTAACTATGGCTACACCTTC,TRBJ1-2,-,TRBV5-1,-
CASSFLSEQYF,TGTGCCAGCAGTTTTCTGAGCGAGCAGTACTTC,TRBJ2-7,-,TRBV6-2/TRBV6-3,once
CASSQGQGTYEQYF,TGTGCCAGCAGCCAAGGACAGGGGACCTACGAGCAGTACTTC,TRBJ2-7,TRBD1,TRBV4-2,few
CASRNGGETQYF,TGTGCCAGCAGGAACGGGGGGGAGACCCAGTACTTC,TRBJ2-5,TRBD2,TRBV6-6,-
CASSEGTAVYGYTF,TGCGCCAGCAGCGAAGGGACGGCCGTCTATGGCTACACCTTC,TRBJ1-2,-,TRBV5-1,-
CASSAGQGISQPQHF,TGTGCCAGCAGCGCCGGACAGGGTATAAGTCAGCCCCAGCATTTT,TRBJ1-5,TRBD1,TRBV9,-
CASSIGGQGQETQYF,TGTGCCAGTAGTATAGGGGGACAGGGGCAAGAGACCCAGTACTTC,TRBJ2-5,TRBD1,TRBV19,-
CASSLGPYTEAFF,TGTGCCAGCAGCTTAGGTCCCTACACTGAAGCTTTCTTT,TRBJ1-1,-,TRBV7-6,-
CASTAGDGYNSPLHF,TGTGCCAGCACCGCAGGGGACGGTTATAATTCACCCCTCCACTTT,TRBJ1-6,-,TRBV2,-
CASRTPRGTDTQYF,TGTGCCAGTCGAACCCCACGAGGCACAGATACGCAGTATTTT,TRBJ2-3,-,TRBV28,-
CASSLLSRGGRDNYGYTF,TGTGCCAGCAGCTTACTCTCCAGGGGGGGTAGAGATAACTATGGCTACACCTTC,TRBJ1-2,TRBD1,TRBV9,-
CSVVGRFSYEQYF,TGCAGCGTTGTGGGACGCTTCTCCTACGAGCAGTACTTC,TRBJ2-7,-,TRBV29-1,-
CASSPRVAGQPQHF,TGCGCCAGCAGCCCCAGGGTAGCAGGTCAGCCCCAGCATTTT,TRBJ1-5,-,TRBV4-1,-
CASTPRDRAYEQYF,TGTGCCAGCACTCCCAGGGACAGGGCCTACGAGCAGTACTTC,TRBJ2-7,TRBD1,TRBV6-5,-
CASSPDKRGIYEQYF,TGTGCCAGCTCACCGGATAAGCGGGGGATCTACGAGCAGTACTTC,TRBJ2-7,TRBD2,TRBV18,-
CASTRTGGSSNEKLFF,TGTGCCAGCACCCGGACAGGGGGCAGCTCTAATGAAAAACTGTTTTTT,TRBJ1-4,TRBD1,TRBV2,-
CASSLGVPNTIYF,TGTGCCAGCAGCTTAGGGGTCCCGAACACCATATATTTT,TRBJ1-3,-,TRBV11-2,-
CASSSRALGTGELFF,TGTGCCAGCAGCTCCCGGGCCTTGGGGACCGGGGAGCTGTTTTTT,TRBJ2-2,-,TRBV3-1/TRBV3-2,-
CASSQVFGGQFF,TGCGCCAGCAGCCAAGTATTTGGGGGGCAGTTCTTC,TRBJ2-1,-,TRBV4-1,-
CASSILDSLISGNTIYF,TGTGCCAGTAGTATCCTGGACAGCCTGATCTCTGGAAACACCATATATTTT,TRBJ1-3,-,TRBV19,-
CASSDVPYEQYF,TGCGCCAGCAGCGACGTACCCTACGAGCAGTACTTC,TRBJ2-7,-,TRBV10-1,-
CASSYTWTGDDTEAFF,TGTGCCAGCAGTTACACGTGGACAGGGGACGACACTGAAGCTTTCTTT,TRBJ1-1,TRBD1,TRBV6-5,-
CASSGTGMGTGELFF,TGTGCCAGCAGCGGGACAGGGATGGGCACCGGGGAGCTGTTTTTT,TRBJ2-2,TRBD1,TRBV9,few
CASSPGDSTNEKLFF,TGTGCCAGCAGTCCTGGGGACAGTACTAATGAAAAACTGTTTTTT,TRBJ1-4,TRBD1,TRBV28,-
CASSLDPPGQYYNEQFF,TGCGCCAGCAGCTTGGATCCCCCGGGACAATACTACAATGAGCAGTTCTTC,TRBJ2-1,-,TRBV5-1,-
CASSPGLDNEQFF,TGTGCCAGCAGCCCGGGCCTTGACAATGAGCAGTTCTTC,TRBJ2-1,-,TRBV6-5,once
CASSPRGQGQETQYF,TGTGCCAGCAGCCCTCGCGGACAGGGGCAAGAGACCCAGTACTTC,TRBJ2-5,TRBD1,TRBV16,-
CASSLFPGRENYGYTF,TGTGCCAGCAGTTTATTTCCGGGCAGAGAAAACTATGGCTACACCTTC,TRBJ1-2,-,TRBV27,-
CAWRTVGKTEAFF,TGTGCCTGGAGAACAGTCGGAAAGACTGAAGCTTTCTTT,TRBJ1-1,-,TRBV30,few
CASKEGLYEQYF,TGTGCCAGCAAGGAGGGACTGTACGAGCAGTACTTC,TRBJ2-7,-,TRBV6-5,-
CASSWQGARYGYTF,TGTGCCAGCAGTTGGCAGGGGGCGAGGTATGGCTACACCTTC,TRBJ1-2,TRBD1,TRBV28,-
CASGPGWAGELFF,TGTGCTAGTGGTCCCGGGTGGGCCGGGGAGCTGTTTTTT,TRBJ2-2,-,TRBV12-5,-
CASSFRTPGLQPQHF,TGTGCCAGCAGTTTTCGAACACCAGGGTTGCAGCCCCAGCATTTT,TRBJ1-5,-,TRBV28,once
CASSSAGQGSNQPQHF,TGTGCCAGCAGTTCCGCCGGACAGGGGAGTAATCAGCCCCAGCATTTT,TRBJ1-5,TRBD1,TRBV28,-
CASSPRQGSPYEQYF,TGTGCCAGCAGCCCCAGACAGGGAAGCCCCTACGAGCAGTACTTC,TRBJ2-7,TRBD1,TRBV3-1/TRBV3-2,few
CASSLVASLFREQYF,TGTGCCAGCAGCTTAGTAGCTAGTCTCTTCCGCGAGCAGTACTTC,TRBJ2-7,-,TRBV7-9,-